A single sample gave rise to the 9 T cell receptor beta chains below, sequenced in a study of blood T cell repertoires in COVID-19. Here immunoSEQ multiplex PCR was the method, and the copy in TCRdb shows in-frame clones only, minus some. Of about 150,000 clones detected, roughly nine tenths appear once; the ten largest clones hold over 4.5%. Material: peripheral blood. These receptors all come from a human donor in a cohort sampled during active COVID-19.

This clone was counted once. The rearrangement joins TRBV28 to TRBJ1-2; D is unclear. Germline V gene lookup returns CDR1 MDHEN and CDR2 SYDVKM. This CDR3 contains 12 residues. V dropped 4 bases and J dropped 6 bases, with 9 bases sitting between them. The CDR3 nucleotides are TGTGCCAGCAGTTCTCGGGGTGATGGCTACACCTTC. This gives the protein CASSSRGDGYTF.

The chain is built from TRBV6-6 and TRBJ1-2; 7 positions match TRBD1. The germline CDR1 and CDR2 sequences are MNHNY and SVGAGI (reference sequence). The CDR3 contains 15 residues. The J segment lost 3 bases and the V segment lost 5 bases, leaving 9 bases of the junction unmatched. CDR3 loop: CASSPTGAQDYGYTF. The CDR3 DNA is TGTGCCAGCAGTCCCACAGGGGCGCAGGACTATGGCTACACCTTC.

This clone was found a few times. The V gene is TRBV6-2 or TRBV6-3, the J gene TRBJ1-2; 7 bases are shared with TRBD1. This CDR3 is 15 amino acids long. The germline V gene has CDR1 MNHEY and CDR2 SVGEGT. V lost 7 bases and J lost 4; bases outside the gene matches: 12. CDR3 amino acids: CASTPKTGQIYGYTF. CDR3 bases: TGTGCCAGCACCCCAAAGACGGGACAGATCTATGGCTACACCTTC.

V and J are TRBV6-5 and TRBJ1-5; 12 bases are shared with TRBD1. The V gene end was trimmed by 7 bases and the J gene end by 6 bases; junction bases not matched to a gene: 4. The CDR3 consists of 14 residues. Germline V gives CDR1 MNHEY, CDR2 SVGAGI. The CDR3 region has the DNA TGTGCCAGCAATTGGGACAGGGGGCGTCAGCCCCAGCATTTT. It translates to CASNWDRGRQPQHF.

The genes are TRBV28 and TRBJ1-2; 10 nucleotides align to TRBD1. Germline CDR1 is MDHEN and CDR2 is SYDVKM. After removal of 5 bases from V and 6 bases from J, the junction contained 6 bases not matched to a gene. The CDR3 consists of 14 residues. CDR3 bases: TGTGCCAGCAGTCCGACCGGGACAGGGGATGGCTACACCTTC. Translating gives CASSPTGTGDGYTF.

The chain recombines TRBV27 with TRBJ1-2; D call uncertain. This CDR3 region has 15 residues. Trimming removed 2 bases from V and 1 base from J, with 11 bases in between. CDR1 is MNHEY and CDR2 is SMNVEV in the germline V gene (reference sequence). The CDR3 spells CASSLNSQVNYGYTF. In nucleotides, the CDR3 is TGTGCCAGCAGTTTAAACAGCCAAGTTAACTATGGCTACACCTTC.

The chain carries TRBV7-8 and TRBJ2-5, with TRBD2 matching over 13 bases. This CDR3 has 16 residues. V lost 4 bases and J lost 4; bases outside the gene matches: 6. CDR1 and CDR2 from the germline V gene are SGHVS and FQNEAQ. The CDR3 DNA reads TGTGCCAGCAGCTCCCGACTAGCGGGGGGACGAGAGACCCAGTACTTC. Its protein is CASSSRLAGGRETQYF.

CDR3 sequence (DNA): TGCGCCAGCAGCCAAGGGGCGGGGGGGCAAGACAATGAGCAGTTCTTC. Residues: CASSQGAGGQDNEQFF. The V and J genes are TRBV4-3 and TRBJ2-1; the match to TRBD2 covers 9 bases. The junction had 6 bases not matched to a gene; V was cut back by 1 base and J by 5 bases. There are 16 residues in the CDR3. From germline, CDR1 is LGHNA and CDR2 YSLEER.

This sequence joins TRBV24-1 and TRBJ2-3; 11 positions agree with TRBD1. V lost 4 bases and J lost 6; bases outside the gene matches: 8. This CDR3 is built from 16 residues. The germline CDR1 and CDR2 sequences are KGHDR and SFDVKD. The CDR3 region is CATSEPGQGVSDTQYF. CDR3 sequence (DNA): TGTGCCACCAGTGAGCCGGGACAGGGGGTTTCGGATACGCAGTATTTT.